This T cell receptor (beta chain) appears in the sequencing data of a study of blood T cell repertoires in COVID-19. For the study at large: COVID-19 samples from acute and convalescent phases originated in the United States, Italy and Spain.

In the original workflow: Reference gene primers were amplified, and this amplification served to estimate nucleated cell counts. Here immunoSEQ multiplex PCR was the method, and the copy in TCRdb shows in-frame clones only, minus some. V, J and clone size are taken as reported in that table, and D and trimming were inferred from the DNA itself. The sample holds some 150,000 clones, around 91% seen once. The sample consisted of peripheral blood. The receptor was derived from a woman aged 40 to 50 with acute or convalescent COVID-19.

The CDR3 is CASSPTSGSKNEQFF. CDR3 coding DNA: TGTGCCAGCAGCCCTACTAGCGGGAGCAAAAATGAGCAGTTCTTC. V gene TRBV11-3 combines with J gene TRBJ2-1; 11 nucleotides align to TRBD2. Germline CDR1 is SGHNT and CDR2 is YENEEA. This CDR3 region has 15 residues. The V segment lost 5 bases and the J segment 7 bases; nucleotides outside the gene matches: 7.